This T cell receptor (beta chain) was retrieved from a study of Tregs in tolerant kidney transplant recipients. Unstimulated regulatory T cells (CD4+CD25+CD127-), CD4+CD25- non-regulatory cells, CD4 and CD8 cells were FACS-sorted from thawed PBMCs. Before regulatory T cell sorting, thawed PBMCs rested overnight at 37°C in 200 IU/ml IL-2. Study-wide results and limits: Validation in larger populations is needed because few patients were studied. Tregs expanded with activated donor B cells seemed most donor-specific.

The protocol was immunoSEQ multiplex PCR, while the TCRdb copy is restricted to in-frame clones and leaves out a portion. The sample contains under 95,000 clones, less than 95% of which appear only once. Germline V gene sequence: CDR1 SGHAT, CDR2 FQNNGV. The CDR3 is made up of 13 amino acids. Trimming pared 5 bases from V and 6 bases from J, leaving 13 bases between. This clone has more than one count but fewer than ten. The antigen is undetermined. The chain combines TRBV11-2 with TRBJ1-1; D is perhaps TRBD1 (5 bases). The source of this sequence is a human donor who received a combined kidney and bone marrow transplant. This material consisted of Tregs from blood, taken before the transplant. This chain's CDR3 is CASSIGEPSEAFF. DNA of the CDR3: TGTGCCAGCAGCATAGGGGAACCCTCTGAAGCTTTCTTT.